Detailed here is one T cell receptor beta chain. What it binds is not known. The sample is drawn from a study of CD4 T cells in relation to SARS-CoV-2 and coronaviruses. Libraries were prepared by immunoSEQ multiplex PCR; TCRdb keeps only in-frame clonotypes and omits some of them. The sample lists 40,000 to 50,000 clones, approximately 87% occurring once. The CDR3 extends over 15 amino acids. The V end was cut by 7 bases, the J end by 7 bases, with 17 bases between. Germline loops: CDR1 SNHLY, CDR2 FYNNEI. The sequenced sample consisted of naive CD4+ T cells from PBMCs, cultured in vitro. The subset: naive CD4+ T cells isolated by negative enrichment. The chain uses TRBV2 and TRBJ1-6; D possibly corresponds to TRBD1 (6 bases). The sequence was collected from an adult with COVID-19. CDR3 sequence (DNA): TGTGCCAGCACCGGAACAGGGCTGGGGAATTCACCCCTCCACTTT. Amino acids: CASTGTGLGNSPLHF.